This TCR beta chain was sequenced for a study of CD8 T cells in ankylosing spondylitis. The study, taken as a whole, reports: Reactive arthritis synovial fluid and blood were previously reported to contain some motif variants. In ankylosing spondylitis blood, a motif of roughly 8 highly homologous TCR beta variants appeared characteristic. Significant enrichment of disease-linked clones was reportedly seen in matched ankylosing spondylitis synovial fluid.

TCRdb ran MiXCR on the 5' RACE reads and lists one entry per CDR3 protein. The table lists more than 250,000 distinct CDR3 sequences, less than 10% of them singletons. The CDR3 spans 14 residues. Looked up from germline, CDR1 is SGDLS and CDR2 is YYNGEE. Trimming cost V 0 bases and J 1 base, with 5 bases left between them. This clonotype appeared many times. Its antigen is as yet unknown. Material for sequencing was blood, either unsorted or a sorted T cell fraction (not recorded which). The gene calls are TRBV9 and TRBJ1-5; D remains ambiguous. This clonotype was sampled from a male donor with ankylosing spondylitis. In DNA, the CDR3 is TGTGCCAGCAGCGTAGGGTTAAGCAATCAGCCCCAGCATTTT. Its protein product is CASSVGLSNQPQHF.